This record covers a single T cell receptor (beta chain). This record comes from a study of blood T cell repertoires in COVID-19. About the study: Whether acute or convalescent, the COVID-19 samples came from the United States, Italy and Spain. Sample material is recorded as cDNA or gDNA derived from T cells, B-cell-depleted T cells, or PBMCs.

V dropped 3 bases and J dropped 0 bases, with 5 bases sitting between them. CDR1 and CDR2 (germline): DFQATT, SNEGSKA (reference sequence). The CDR3 consists of 13 residues. As processed by the authors: By means of reference gene primer amplification, nucleated cell counts were estimated. Clones were sequenced by immunoSEQ multiplex PCR, and TCRdb holds only the in-frame ones, with some missing. Clone size and the V and J calls come from that table; the DNA yielded D and trimming. The top ten hold about 2% of the sample, which has a few hundred thousand clones, around 83% seen once. The chain combines TRBV20-1 with TRBJ2-2; D not resolved. The source material was peripheral blood. The sequence was obtained from a man in his thirties or forties who had recovered from COVID-19. The CDR3 loop is CSASSTNTGELFF. For the CDR3, the DNA is TGCAGTGCTAGTAGCACGAACACCGGGGAGCTGTTTTTT.